Listed here are 20 T cell receptor beta chains from one sample, sequenced in a study of molecular identifiers for immune sequencing clone quantification. TCRdb processed the PCR reads anew with MiXCR; each CDR3 protein has one entry. Of around 460,000 distinct CDR3 sequences detected, 20% to 25% appear once; the ten largest clones hold approximately 0.8%. The sample was naive CD8+ T cells from blood, with Jurkat cell RNA spiked in. Specified subset: FACS-sorted CD8+CD4-CCR7+CD45RA+ naive T cells. Receptors originate from a human donor in good health. Some libraries in this study had Jurkat cell RNA spiked in.

This clonotype was found many times. The CDR3 here is CASSLSDVLVAFF. The CDR3 DNA is TGTGCCAGCAGCTTATCAGATGTGCTTGTAGCTTTCTTT. The chain combines TRBV7-9 with TRBJ1-1; D is ambiguous. This CDR3 region has 13 residues. Germline assignment: CDR1 SEHNR and CDR2 FQNEAQ (reference sequence). V was cut by 2 bases and J by 10 bases, with 14 bases left in between. Complete variable domain (other parts from reference TRBV7-9 and TRBJ1-1): DTGVSQNPRHKITKRGQNVTFRCDPISEHNRLYWYRQTLGQGPEFLTYFQNEAQLEKSRLLSDRFSAERPKGSFSTLEIQRTEQGDSAMYLCASSLSDVLVAFFGQGTRLTVV.

Comments on this clonotype: A much larger clonotype is one base distant, so this may be a read error. The rearrangement uses TRBV5-1 and TRBJ2-7; either TRBD1 or TRBD2 may supply D (5 bases each). Germline V gives CDR1 SGHRS, CDR2 YFSETQ. CDR3 length: 14 amino acids. Trimming stripped 1 base from V and 5 bases from J, with 13 bases between. The CDR3 protein is CASSLSDGTNEQYF. The CDR3 DNA reads as TGCGCCAGCAGCTTGTCGGACGGGACGAACGAGCAGTACTTC.

This clonotype was seen a few times. This chain joins TRBV9 and TRBJ1-2, with a weak D call TRBD1 (6 bases). The ends were cut back, 4 bases at V and 3 bases at J, with 13 bases in the middle. Germline V lookup: CDR1 SGDLS, CDR2 YYNGEE. This CDR3 spans 14 amino acids. The CDR3 DNA reads as TGTGCCAGCAGCTTGGGGGGCGGTGACTATGGCTACACCTTC. Translation gives CASSLGGGDYGYTF.

About this clonotype itself: A much larger clone lies one base from this, so it may be a read error. The rearrangement links TRBV6-5 to TRBJ1-5, with 7 bases aligning to TRBD1. This CDR3 has 13 amino acids. CDR1 is MNHEY and CDR2 is SVGAGI in the germline V gene. The CDR3 loop is CASRGTDYQSQHF. For the CDR3, the DNA is TGTGCCAGCCGAGGGACAGATTATCAGTCCCAGCATTTT.

The rearrangement links TRBV12-3 or TRBV12-4 to TRBJ1-2, with 8 bases fitting TRBD1. The V segment lost 6 bases and the J segment 6 bases; nucleotides outside the gene matches: 6. The CDR3 spans 13 residues. CDR3 sequence (DNA): TGTGCCAGCAGCCCTGGACAGGGAAATGGCTACACCTTC. The encoded protein is CASSPGQGNGYTF.

V gene TRBV7-9 combines with J gene TRBJ2-1; the D gene is possibly TRBD2 (6 bases). Germline V gene data show CDR1 as SEHNR and CDR2 as FQNEAQ (reference sequence). Trimming stripped 6 bases from V and 4 bases from J, with 16 bases between. This CDR3 contains 15 residues. Here the CDR3 DNA reads TGTGCCAGCAGTGGAGGGCTAGCCATGTACAATGAGCAGTTCTTC. The encoded protein is CASSGGLAMYNEQFF.

This clonotype was seen a few times. A read error may produce the germline difference seen at one junction end. The chain uses TRBV30 and TRBJ2-7; TRBD1 aligns across 9 bases. The CDR3 extends over 15 amino acids. The germline gives CDR1 GTSNPN, CDR2 SVGIG (reference sequence). The CDR3 region is CAWSVQGTGIYGQYF. The DNA of the CDR3 is TGTGCCTGGAGTGTACAAGGGACAGGGATCTACGGGCAGTACTTC.

This clonotype was seen more than once but under ten times. The rearrangement links TRBV18 to TRBJ1-3; TRBD1 agrees at 10 bases. Losses at the gene ends were 3 bases for V and 3 bases for J; bases not matched to a gene: 8. This CDR3 spans 17 amino acids. CDR1 is KGHSH and CDR2 is LQKENI in the germline V gene. The CDR3 nucleotides are TGTGCCAGCTCACCGTCCCCGGGACAGGGGTTTGGAAACACCATATATTTT. Translating gives CASSPSPGQGFGNTIYF.

At least ten counts were recorded for this clonotype. The V and J genes are TRBV5-1 and TRBJ2-7; 8 bases map to TRBD1. The germline V gene has CDR1 SGHRS and CDR2 YFSETQ. Trimming removed 1 base from V and 6 bases from J; junction bases left unmatched: 6. The CDR3 extends over 14 amino acids. CDR3 coding DNA: TGCGCCAGCAGCTTGAGGGGGACAGGACGCGAGCAGTACTTC. Its translation: CASSLRGTGREQYF.

Concerning this clonotype itself: One end of the junction varies from germline; a read error may be responsible. This rearrangement joins TRBV6-5 to TRBJ2-6, with D perhaps TRBD1 (5 bases). Germline CDR1 reads MNHEY; CDR2 reads SVGAGI. This CDR3 is built from 19 residues. The CDR3 region is CASSYSYTPERSGASVLTF. In DNA form, the CDR3 reads TGTGCCAGCAGTTACTCTTATACGCCCGAACGCTCTGGGGCCAGCGTCCTGACTTTC.

This chain uses TRBV27 with TRBJ1-5; maybe TRBD1 (5 bases). This CDR3 comprises 16 residues. Germline V lookup: CDR1 MNHEY, CDR2 SMNVEV (reference sequence). Trimming took off 0 bases at V and 11 bases at J, with 20 bases between the two ends. CDR3: CASSLSGTGTSEAQHF. In DNA form, the CDR3 reads TGTGCCAGCAGTTTATCGGGGACCGGTACAAGCGAGGCCCAGCATTTT.

Ten or more counts support this clonotype. The chain combines TRBV29-1 with TRBJ1-4, with D possibly TRBD1 on 5 matching bases. This CDR3 is built from 15 residues. The ends were cut back, 5 bases at V and 0 bases at J, with 13 bases in the middle. From germline, CDR1 is SQVTM and CDR2 ANQGSEA. The CDR3 bases are TGCAGCGTTAGCGACAGATTCGCAACTAATGAAAAACTGTTTTTT. This sequence encodes CSVSDRFATNEKLFF. The full variable domain, completed using reference TRBV29-1 and TRBJ1-4, is SAVISQKPSRDICQRGTSLTIQCQVDSQVTMMFWYRQQPGQSLTLIATANQGSEATYESGFVIDKFPISRPNLTFSTLTVSNMSPEDSSIYLCSVSDRFATNEKLFFGSGTQLSVL.

This clonotype was seen ten or more times. This sequence joins TRBV4-1 and TRBJ1-4; D possibly corresponds to TRBD1 (5 bases). Germline values: CDR1 MGHRA, CDR2 YSYEKL. Trimming shortened V by 1 base and J by 3 bases, and 18 bases separated the two germline ends. The CDR3 loop spans 18 amino acids. CDR3 in amino acids: CASSQGPGRAGANEKLFF. CDR3 DNA: TGCGCCAGCAGCCAAGGCCCAGGGCGGGCCGGAGCTAATGAAAAACTGTTTTTT.

The CDR3 DNA reads TGTGCCAGTAGTATGGTTCCGGGGTCCGAGCAGTACTTC. This sequence encodes CASSMVPGSEQYF. V and J are TRBV19 and TRBJ2-7, with D possibly matching TRBD2 (5 bases). There are 13 residues in the CDR3. The germline V and J ends were trimmed by 3 bases and 6 bases, with 12 bases remaining between them. Per germline, CDR1 LNHDA and CDR2 SQIVND (reference sequence).

This clonotype was detected only a few times. The J gene is TRBJ2-7, the V gene TRBV11-1; either TRBD1 or TRBD2 may fit D (6 bases each). CDR3 length: 13 residues. Germline CDR1 is SGHAT and CDR2 is FQDESV (reference sequence). With 11 bases removed from V and 0 bases from J, the gap between germline ends came to 14 bases. In DNA, the CDR3 is TGTGCCGTGGAGGGGGGCGCCTCCTACGAGCAGTACTTC. This translates into CAVEGGASYEQYF.

This clonotype was detected once. A much more abundant neighbour one base away suggests this may be a read error. The chain links TRBV27 to TRBJ1-5; D unresolved. Germline values: CDR1 MNHEY, CDR2 SMNVEV (reference sequence). The CDR3 totals 16 residues. The CDR3 protein is CANSLVPGMSNQPQHF. The CDR3 DNA reads TGTGCCAACAGTTTAGTACCCGGGATGAGCAATCAGCCCCAGCATTTT.

Concerning this clonotype: This may stem from a read error, because a much larger clone lies one nucleotide away. V and J are TRBV4-1 and TRBJ1-3; the D is unclear. The length of the CDR3 is 15 residues. V gave up 1 base and J gave up 2 bases, with 9 bases separating them. CDR1 MGHRA and CDR2 YSYEKL come from the germline V gene. The CDR3 reads CASSQAGVTGNTIYF. CDR3 in DNA: TGCGCCAGCAGCCAAGCCGGTGTCACTGGAAACACCATATATTTT.

This chain uses TRBV7-9 with TRBJ2-2, with a possible D match to TRBD1 (5 bases). From germline, CDR1 is SEHNR and CDR2 FQNEAQ (reference sequence). V gave up 2 bases and J gave up 4 bases, with 11 bases separating them. The CDR3 totals 15 residues. The CDR3 nucleotides read TGTGCCAGCAGCTTACAGGGCTGGGGCACCGGGGAGCTGTTTTTT. Protein product: CASSLQGWGTGELFF.

The chain uses TRBV7-9 and TRBJ2-7, with D unresolved. Trimming shortened V by 2 bases and J by 4 bases, and 12 bases separated the two germline ends. Germline V gene lookup returns CDR1 SEHNR and CDR2 FQNEAQ (reference sequence). The CDR3 is 14 residues long. The CDR3, as DNA: TGTGCCAGCAGCTTACCCGCGGCGCCGTACGAGCAGTACTTC. Amino acid sequence: CASSLPAAPYEQYF. Full variable domain (rest looked up from reference TRBV7-9 and TRBJ2-7): DTGVSQNPRHKITKRGQNVTFRCDPISEHNRLYWYRQTLGQGPEFLTYFQNEAQLEKSRLLSDRFSAERPKGSFSTLEIQRTEQGDSAMYLCASSLPAAPYEQYFGPGTRLTVT.

This clonotype was counted at least ten times. The V call is TRBV21-1, the J call TRBJ2-3; TRBD1, the table's D call, was not compared with the DNA. TRBV21-1 is a documented pseudogene. The CDR3 is 16 residues long. Written as DNA, the CDR3 is TGTGCCAGCAGCAAAGTCAGGGGCCGACCCCCAGATACGCAGTATTTT. The encoded protein is CASSKVRGRPPDTQYF.